This record covers a single TCR beta chain. The antigen remains undetermined. Extracted from the samples, RNA was reverse transcribed into cDNA to serve as the sequencing template. Some clones are missing from TCRdb's copy, which holds only in-frame ones; the method was immunoSEQ multiplex PCR. The sample yields roughly 190,000 clones, 50% to 70% seen once. These data belong to a study of CD8+ T cells in alopecia areata. Study information: Severity of treated patients was scored by affected scalp percentage. Study-wide results and caveats: Among the top 100, expanded CD8+ clones were significantly decreased by tofacitinib, as was scalp clonality.

Stated treatment: oral pan-JAK inhibitor, 5-10 mg twice daily. The CDR3 runs 15 residues. Trimming stripped 3 bases from V and 2 bases from J, with 11 bases between. CDR1 SNHLY and CDR2 FYNNEI come from the germline V gene. The material was CD4+ T cells sorted from blood, obtained around week 49, from a patient treated with tofacitinib. This clonotype was obtained from a human donor with alopecia areata. The V and J genes are TRBV2 and TRBJ1-3, with TRBD1 as a possible D gene (6 bases). For the CDR3, the DNA is TGTGCCAGCAGTGAGGGGACACCCACTGGAAACACCATATATTTT. As protein: CASSEGTPTGNTIYF.